These 28 T cell receptor beta chains share one sample of origin, sequenced in a study of radiation and T cells in renal cell carcinoma. Time point indicated: baseline pretreatment blood. Stated treatment: 15 Gy SBRT to primary tumor, nephrectomy 4 weeks later. TCRdb's table, derived via immunoSEQ multiplex PCR, lists solely in-frame clones and lacks some. The sample contains 100,000 or so clones, 65% to 90% of which appear only once. Material: blood, obtained from a patient whose treatment included radiotherapy and nephrectomy. All receptors come from a man in his forties or fifties with renal cell carcinoma.

The chain joins TRBV9 to TRBJ1-2; D possibly corresponds to TRBD1 (5 bases). The V end was cut by 3 bases, the J end by 7 bases, with 13 bases between. The CDR3 sequence is 13 residues long. The germline gives CDR1 SGDLS, CDR2 YYNGEE. The CDR3 DNA sequence: TGTGCCAGCAGCGCAGGGACGGCGAGTGGCTACACCTTC. Protein: CASSAGTASGYTF. The full variable domain, in which reference TRBV9 and TRBJ1-2 provide the parts outside the CDR3, is DSGVTQTPKHLITATGQRVTLRCSPRSGDLSVYWYQQSLDQGLQFLIQYYNGEERAKGNILERFSAQQFPDLHSELNLSSLELGDSALYFCASSAGTASGYTFGSGTRLTVV.

V is TRBV28 and J is TRBJ2-2; D possibly matches TRBD1 or TRBD2 (6 bases each). The V and J ends lost 6 bases and 0 bases respectively, with 17 bases between them. Germline V gene lookup returns CDR1 MDHEN and CDR2 SYDVKM. CDR3 length equals 17 residues. CDR3 in DNA: TGTGCCAGCAGCTTAGGGGGGCCAACCACGAACACCGGGGAGCTGTTTTTT. Translated, it gives CASSLGGPTTNTGELFF.

The V and J genes are TRBV5-4 and TRBJ2-1; D not resolved. The germline V and J ends were trimmed by 0 bases and 8 bases, with 12 bases remaining between them. The CDR3 contains 14 residues. Germline values: CDR1 SGHNT, CDR2 YYREEE (reference sequence). The CDR3 sequence: CASSLASSFDEQFF. CDR3 DNA sequence: TGTGCCAGCAGCTTGGCATCTTCATTCGATGAGCAGTTCTTC.

V usage is TRBV27 and J usage is TRBJ2-7; TRBD1 matches at 9 bases. The CDR3 sequence is 15 residues long. The J segment lost 6 bases and the V segment lost 6 bases, leaving 12 bases of the junction unmatched. Germline V CDR1 and CDR2: MNHEY, SMNVEV (reference sequence). In nucleotides, the CDR3 is TGTGCCAGCAGACTGCCGGGACAGGGTGGGCGCGAGCAGTACTTC. Residues: CASRLPGQGGREQYF.

This chain uses TRBV18 with TRBJ2-7; 9 nucleotides line up with TRBD2. J was trimmed by 5 bases and V by 8 bases; bases with no gene match: 10. This CDR3 has 14 amino acids. Germline CDR1 KGHSH, CDR2 LQKENI. The CDR3 DNA follows: TGTGCCAGCACCCAGCGGGAGGAATCCCACGAGCAGTACTTC. The encoded protein is CASTQREESHEQYF.

This clone was found once. In DNA form, the CDR3 reads TGTGCCAGCAGCTCAGGGGGGATTTACGAGCAGTACTTC. Translating gives CASSSGGIYEQYF. V is TRBV2 and J is TRBJ2-7, with D perhaps matching TRBD1 (7 bases). The V gene's germline CDR1 is SNHLY and CDR2 FYNNEI. The CDR3 has 13 amino acids. V shed 6 bases and J shed 4 bases, with 13 bases lying between them.

The chain joins TRBV10-3 to TRBJ2-7; D uncertain. V lost 6 bases and J lost 7, with 19 bases in between. The germline V gene encodes CDR1 ENHRY and CDR2 SYGVKD. This CDR3 contains 14 residues. CDR3 residues: CAISTTHGLKEQYF. DNA for the CDR3: TGTGCCATCAGCACTACGCACGGTCTGAAGGAGCAGTACTTC.

This clone turned up a few times. The V gene is TRBV4-2, the J gene TRBJ1-1; D unresolved. V lost 1 base and J 8 bases, leaving 14 bases between the germline ends. This CDR3 region has 14 residues. The germline CDR1 and CDR2 sequences are LGHNA and YNFKEQ. CDR3 DNA: TGTGCCAGCAGCCAAGTCATCGGGGAGTACGAAGCTTTCTTT. Translated, it gives CASSQVIGEYEAFF.

Concerning this clone: One end of the junction varies from germline; a read error may be responsible. V usage is TRBV7-7 and J usage is TRBJ2-7; the D is unclear. The CDR3 is 13 residues long. Germline assignment: CDR1 SSHAT and CDR2 FNYEAQ (reference sequence). Here the CDR3 DNA reads TGTGCTAGCAGCTTAGATCTCTCCTACGAGCAGTACTTC. This encodes CASSLDLSYEQYF.

The rearrangement joins TRBV10-3 to TRBJ1-2; D perhaps matches TRBD1 (5 bases). The germline gives CDR1 ENHRY, CDR2 SYGVKD. Trimming removed 10 bases at V and 1 base at J, with 16 bases between. CDR3 length: 14 amino acids. DNA of the CDR3: TGTGCCACCACCTACAGGTTAATTAACTATGGCTACACCTTC. This gives the protein CATTYRLINYGYTF.

The genes are TRBV7-9 and TRBJ2-2; TRBD1 or TRBD2 may be the D gene (5 bases each). The CDR3 extends over 15 amino acids. The germline V gene has CDR1 SEHNR and CDR2 FQNEAQ (reference sequence). The germline V and J ends were trimmed by 3 bases and 5 bases, with 13 bases remaining between them. In DNA form, the CDR3 reads TGTGCCAGCAGCTTCAGGGAGATTGGGACCGGGGAGCTGTTTTTT. Residues: CASSFREIGTGELFF.

V gene TRBV6-5 combines with J gene TRBJ1-1; tentative D call: TRBD1 (5 bases). This CDR3 contains 13 residues. Germline loops: CDR1 MNHEY, CDR2 SVGAGI. V gave up 5 bases and J gave up 5 bases, with 12 bases separating them. As DNA, the CDR3 is TGTGCCAGCAGTCGGGGAGGGGTTACTGAAGCTTTCTTT. This codes for CASSRGGVTEAFF.

The chain recombines TRBV6-6 with TRBJ1-1; TRBD1 agrees at 8 bases. The J segment lost 5 bases and the V segment lost 2 bases, leaving 7 bases of the junction unmatched. Germline CDR1 is MNHNY and CDR2 is SVGAGI (reference sequence). CDR3 size: 15 residues. CDR3 DNA sequence: TGTGCCAGCAGTTACGGGGGACAGGTGGAAACTGAAGCTTTCTTT. Protein product: CASSYGGQVETEAFF.

This clone has just one count. V gene TRBV27 combines with J gene TRBJ1-5; no clear D gene. The CDR3 is 15 amino acids. Trimming removed 5 bases at V and 0 bases at J, with 11 bases between. Germline loops: CDR1 MNHEY, CDR2 SMNVEV (reference sequence). Here the CDR3 DNA reads TGTGCCAGCAGTGCGACAAAAAATAGCAATCAGCCCCAGCATTTT. Translated, it gives CASSATKNSNQPQHF.

This clone was picked up a small number of times. V usage is TRBV5-4 and J usage is TRBJ2-2, with 7 nucleotides matching TRBD1. J gave up 1 base and V 3 bases, and 3 bases lay outside the gene matches. Per the germline V gene, CDR1 is SGHNT and CDR2 is YYREEE (reference sequence). The CDR3 extends over 15 amino acids. The CDR3 protein is CASSSTGRNTGELFF. CDR3 bases: TGTGCCAGCAGCTCGACAGGGCGGAACACCGGGGAGCTGTTTTTT.

This rearrangement joins TRBV28 to TRBJ1-5; TRBD1 might be the D (6 bases). The CDR3 covers 15 residues. Deletions cut 3 bases from V and 4 bases from J, with 13 bases between. Germline CDR1 is MDHEN and CDR2 is SYDVKM. CDR3 residues: CASSLRGAGNQPQHF. The CDR3 region has the DNA TGTGCCAGCAGTTTGCGGGGGGCGGGGAATCAGCCCCAGCATTTT.

This chain joins TRBV5-1 and TRBJ2-5, with 10 bases aligning to TRBD1. This CDR3 is built from 15 residues. The trim removed 0 bases at V and 2 bases at J, leaving 1 base unmatched. The V gene's germline CDR1 is SGHRS and CDR2 YFSETQ. The CDR3 region has the DNA TGCGCCAGCAGCTTGGGGGACAGGGGACAAGAGACCCAGTACTTC. Protein: CASSLGDRGQETQYF.

The chain is built from TRBV19 and TRBJ1-1; D perhaps matches TRBD1 (6 bases). This CDR3 comprises 12 residues. The germline V gene encodes CDR1 LNHDA and CDR2 SQIVND (reference sequence). V shed 7 bases and J shed 8 bases, with 14 bases lying between them. CDR3 in DNA: TGTGCCAGTAAGGACAGTACCAAAGAAGCTTTCTTT. Translating it yields CASKDSTKEAFF.

The chain is built from TRBV19 and TRBJ2-1; the D gene is possibly TRBD2 (5 bases). The CDR3 is 14 residues long. V shed 6 bases and J shed 4 bases, with 13 bases lying between them. Germline lookup yields CDR1 LNHDA and CDR2 SQIVND (reference sequence). The CDR3 loop reads CASRDSPGYNEQFF. The CDR3 DNA sequence: TGTGCCAGTAGGGACTCCCCGGGATACAATGAGCAGTTCTTC.

The gene calls are TRBV9 and TRBJ2-3, with 8 bases that match TRBD1. The CDR3 spans 15 residues. CDR1 and CDR2 (germline): SGDLS, YYNGEE. V lost 3 bases, J lost 3 bases, and 6 bases stayed unmatched. Here the CDR3 DNA reads TGTGCCAGCAGCGCCGGAACAGGGGGAACAGATACGCAGTATTTT. Amino acid sequence: CASSAGTGGTDTQYF.

The rearrangement uses TRBV6-6 and TRBJ2-3; TRBD1 aligns across 7 bases. This CDR3 comprises 14 residues. With 7 bases clipped from V and 2 bases from J, the junction kept 6 bases outside the gene matches. Germline loops: CDR1 MNHNY, CDR2 SVGAGI (reference sequence). The DNA of the CDR3 is TGTGCCAGCACCCGGGACAGCCCCACAGATACGCAGTATTTT. Residues: CASTRDSPTDTQYF.

The V and J genes are TRBV7-2 and TRBJ2-3; 9 nucleotides align to TRBD1. CDR1 and CDR2 from the germline V gene are SGHTA and FQGNSA. The CDR3 is 14 residues long. Trimming at V came to 3 bases and at J to 5 bases, leaving 3 bases not matched to a gene. CDR3 amino acids: CASSFRQGGDTQYF. As DNA, the CDR3 is TGTGCCAGCAGCTTTCGACAGGGGGGAGATACGCAGTATTTT.

V gene TRBV10-1 combines with J gene TRBJ2-1, with D hard to call. The CDR3 consists of 14 residues. V was pared by 6 bases and J by 0 bases, with 9 bases between. Germline CDR1 reads WNHNN; CDR2 reads SYGVQD (reference sequence). CDR3 residues: CASRGQPSYNEQFF. The CDR3 region has the DNA TGCGCCAGCAGAGGGCAACCCTCCTACAATGAGCAGTTCTTC.

The chain has TRBV6-1 and TRBJ2-3, with D possibly matching TRBD2 (6 bases). V shed 2 bases and J shed 2 bases, with 23 bases lying between them. This CDR3 has 19 amino acids. CDR1 is MNHNS, CDR2 SASEGT, per germline. The CDR3 here is CASSERLSSGVRNTDTQYF. In DNA, the CDR3 is TGTGCCAGCAGTGAAAGACTCTCCTCGGGGGTAAGAAACACAGATACGCAGTATTTT.

The V gene is TRBV5-1, the J gene TRBJ2-3, with TRBD1 matching over 10 bases. The junction had 6 bases not matched to a gene; V was cut back by 4 bases and J by 4 bases. There are 15 residues in the CDR3. Germline CDR1 is SGHRS and CDR2 is YFSETQ. The DNA for the CDR3 is TGCGCCAGCAGCCCCGGACAGGGGGGACCAGATACGCAGTATTTT. Encoded protein: CASSPGQGGPDTQYF.

This chain uses TRBV6-5 with TRBJ2-4, with a possible D match to TRBD2 (6 bases). The length of the CDR3 is 13 residues. V was clipped by 8 bases and J by 1 base, with 9 bases between them. CDR1 is MNHEY, CDR2 SVGAGI, per germline. The CDR3 nucleotides read TGTGCCAGCGCCCGGGAGGCCAAAAACATTCAGTACTTC. Translation: CASAREAKNIQYF.

V usage is TRBV27 and J usage is TRBJ2-7, with D tentatively TRBD1 or TRBD2 (5 bases each). Trimming removed 4 bases from V and 1 base from J, with 29 bases in between. Germline CDR1 reads MNHEY; CDR2 reads SMNVEV (reference sequence). There are 20 residues in the CDR3. The CDR3 here is CASSYDSRGFVGEDSYEQYF. As DNA, the CDR3 is TGTGCCAGCAGTTACGACAGTCGTGGTTTCGTCGGGGAAGATTCCTACGAGCAGTACTTC.

V and J are TRBV4-2 and TRBJ1-2; D perhaps matches TRBD1 (6 bases). Trimming pared 0 bases from V and 8 bases from J, leaving 13 bases between. Germline CDR1 and CDR2: LGHNA and YNFKEQ. The CDR3 loop spans 14 amino acids. Written as DNA, the CDR3 is TGTGCCAGCAGCCAAGAAGGGGGGTCGGGAGGCTACACCTTC. This sequence encodes CASSQEGGSGGYTF.